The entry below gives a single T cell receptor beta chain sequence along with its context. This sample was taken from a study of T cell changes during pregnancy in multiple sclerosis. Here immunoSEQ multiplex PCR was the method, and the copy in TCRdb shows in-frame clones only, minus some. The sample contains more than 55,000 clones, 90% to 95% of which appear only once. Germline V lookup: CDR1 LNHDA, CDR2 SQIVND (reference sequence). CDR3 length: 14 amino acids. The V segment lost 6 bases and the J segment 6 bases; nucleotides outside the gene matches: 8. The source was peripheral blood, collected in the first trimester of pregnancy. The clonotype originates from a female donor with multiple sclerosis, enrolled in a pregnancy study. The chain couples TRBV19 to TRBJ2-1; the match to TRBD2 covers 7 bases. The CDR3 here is CASRDGGVVNEQFF. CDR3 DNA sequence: TGTGCCAGTAGAGATGGGGGGGTCGTCAATGAGCAGTTCTTC.